Listed here are 15 T cell receptor beta chains from one sample, sequenced in a study of cytotoxic CD8 clonotypes in ibrutinib-treated CLL. Produced via immunoSEQ multiplex PCR; TCRdb's table is partial and in-frame only. The table has around 250,000 clones, 70% seen once. The sequencing here drew on PBMCs, taken after 24 months of ibrutinib treatment. The source is a human donor with chronic lymphocytic leukemia.

The rearrangement joins TRBV7-6 to TRBJ2-3, with 7 bases that match TRBD2. This CDR3 has 14 amino acids. V gave up 3 bases and J gave up 4 bases; unmatched junction bases: 4. Germline CDR1 is SGHVS and CDR2 is FNYEAQ. The CDR3 loop reads CASSFGGSPDTQYF. Written as DNA, the CDR3 is TGTGCCAGCAGCTTTGGCGGGAGCCCAGATACGCAGTATTTT.

The rearrangement uses TRBV7-3 and TRBJ2-7; 9 bases fit TRBD2. V shed 5 bases and J 5 bases; nucleotides not matched to a gene: 16. This CDR3 is built from 17 residues. The germline V gene encodes CDR1 SGHTA and CDR2 FQGTGA. The CDR3: CASSPYGSGGPADEQYF. CDR3 nucleotides: TGTGCCAGCAGCCCCTATGGCAGCGGGGGGCCGGCGGACGAGCAGTACTTC.

CDR3 in amino acids: CASSLGPEDTQYF. The CDR3 DNA follows: TGTGCCAGCAGCTTAGGGCCCGAGGATACGCAGTATTTT. The chain has TRBV7-6 and TRBJ2-3, with unresolved D. The V end was cut by 1 base, the J end by 6 bases, with 8 bases between. The germline CDR1 and CDR2 sequences are SGHVS and FNYEAQ. This CDR3 is 13 amino acids long. Full variable domain (remainder filled in from reference TRBV7-6 and TRBJ2-3): GAGVSQSPRYKVTKRGQDVALRCDPISGHVSLYWYRQALGQGPEFLTYFNYEAQQDKSGLPNDRFSAERPEGSISTLTIQRTEQRDSAMYRCASSLGPEDTQYFGPGTRLTVL.

This clone has just a few counts. This rearrangement joins TRBV28 to TRBJ2-5, with TRBD1 matching over 10 bases. V was clipped by 5 bases and J by 5 bases; unmatched bases: 8. This CDR3 is built from 15 residues. Germline lookup yields CDR1 MDHEN and CDR2 SYDVKM. CDR3 in DNA: TGTGCCAGCAGTCCCAACGGACAGGGGGAGGAGACCCAGTACTTC. Translation gives CASSPNGQGEETQYF.

The chain employs TRBV6-5 and TRBJ1-4; D ambiguous. In germline, CDR1 is MNHEY, CDR2 SVGAGI. CDR3 length: 15 residues. Deletions cut 2 bases from V and 7 bases from J, with 14 bases between. As DNA, the CDR3 is TGTGCCAGCAGTTACGTACTGGGCTTGGGTGAAAAACTGTTTTTT. Protein product: CASSYVLGLGEKLFF.

This clone was observed once. V gene TRBV9 combines with J gene TRBJ1-4; D ambiguous. The V gene lost 0 bases and the J gene lost 8 bases, with 14 bases spanning the gap. This CDR3 has 15 residues. CDR1 and CDR2 from the germline V gene are SGDLS and YYNGEE. Here the CDR3 reads CASSVAETISEKLFF. The CDR3 DNA follows: TGTGCCAGCAGCGTAGCTGAGACAATTAGCGAAAAACTGTTTTTT. Full variable domain (remainder filled in from reference TRBV9 and TRBJ1-4): DSGVTQTPKHLITATGQRVTLRCSPRSGDLSVYWYQQSLDQGLQFLIQYYNGEERAKGNILERFSAQQFPDLHSELNLSSLELGDSALYFCASSVAETISEKLFFGSGTQLSVL.

This clone has a handful of counts. V and J are TRBV4-2 and TRBJ2-3; 9 nucleotides align to TRBD1. The V gene end was trimmed by 1 base and the J gene end by 4 bases; junction bases not matched to a gene: 3. This CDR3 region has 15 residues. Looked up from germline, CDR1 is LGHNA and CDR2 is YNFKEQ. The CDR3 DNA sequence: TGTGCCAGCAGCCAAGGGACAGGGGAATCAGATACGCAGTATTTT. Translation: CASSQGTGESDTQYF.

This clone appeared a few times. The chain carries TRBV15 and TRBJ2-2, with a weak D call TRBD2 (7 bases). CDR3 length: 13 residues. CDR1 LNHNV and CDR2 YYDKDF come from the germline V gene (reference sequence). V was trimmed by 9 bases and J by 9 bases, leaving 17 bases between them. This CDR3 is CATAGAEGWELFF. The CDR3 DNA is TGTGCCACTGCGGGGGCGGAGGGTTGGGAGCTGTTTTTT.

The V call is TRBV5-1, the J call TRBJ1-2; D gene ambiguous. The CDR3 loop spans 12 amino acids. V lost 7 bases and J 4 bases, leaving 11 bases between the germline ends. Per germline, CDR1 SGHRS and CDR2 YFSETQ. CDR3 nucleotide sequence: TGCGCCAGCGAGGGAGATGGCTATGGCTACACCTTC. Translating gives CASEGDGYGYTF.

The V gene is TRBV10-3, the J gene TRBJ1-5; D is possibly TRBD1 (5 bases). Germline V gene sequence: CDR1 ENHRY, CDR2 SYGVKD. The CDR3 extends over 13 amino acids. Trimming pared 5 bases from V and 1 base from J, leaving 6 bases between. This CDR3 is CAISWDSNQPQHF. In DNA, the CDR3 is TGTGCCATCAGTTGGGACAGCAATCAGCCCCAGCATTTT.

This chain links TRBV6-4 with TRBJ2-1; either TRBD1 or TRBD2 may fit D (5 bases each). CDR1 is MRHNA and CDR2 is SNTAGT in the germline V gene. The CDR3 has 16 residues. Deletions cut 0 bases from V and 2 bases from J, with 11 bases between. Written as DNA, the CDR3 is TGTGCCAGCAGTGACTCCGGGGCAGGTACCTACAATGAGCAGTTCTTC. Protein sequence: CASSDSGAGTYNEQFF.

This chain joins TRBV18 and TRBJ2-7, with 8 bases identical to TRBD2. With 4 bases clipped from V and 3 bases from J, the junction kept 11 bases outside the gene matches. The CDR3 sequence is 16 residues long. In germline, CDR1 is KGHSH, CDR2 LQKENI. CDR3 loop: CASSRNHASGHYEQYF. CDR3 DNA sequence: TGTGCCAGCTCACGCAACCACGCTAGCGGGCACTACGAGCAGTACTTC.

The chain uses TRBV29-1 and TRBJ1-5; D possibly corresponds to TRBD1 (6 bases). CDR3 length: 12 amino acids. Per germline, CDR1 SQVTM and CDR2 ANQGSEA. Trimming took 6 bases from V and 0 from J, leaving 6 bases between them. The CDR3 is CSVGGSNQPQHF. CDR3 sequence (DNA): TGCAGCGTAGGGGGTAGCAATCAGCCCCAGCATTTT. The full variable domain, completed using reference TRBV29-1 and TRBJ1-5, is SAVISQKPSRDICQRGTSLTIQCQVDSQVTMMFWYRQQPGQSLTLIATANQGSEATYESGFVIDKFPISRPNLTFSTLTVSNMSPEDSSIYLCSVGGSNQPQHFGDGTRLSIL.

The chain has TRBV6-5 and TRBJ1-5; TRBD1 is a possible D gene (5 bases). V was shortened by 7 bases and J by 2 bases, with 15 bases between the two germline ends. The germline CDR1 and CDR2 sequences are MNHEY and SVGAGI. The CDR3 covers 15 residues. CDR3 nucleotides: TGTGCCAGCACCAACGGGGCGTCGCGCAATCAGCCCCAGCATTTT. As protein: CASTNGASRNQPQHF.

As to this clone: The identical CDR3 is also encoded by other nucleotide sequences in the sample. The rearrangement links TRBV2 to TRBJ2-7; possible D gene TRBD1, 5 bases. Germline assignment: CDR1 SNHLY and CDR2 FYNNEI. The CDR3 is made up of 11 amino acids. Trimming removed 6 bases from V and 3 bases from J, with 6 bases in between. The CDR3 DNA reads TGTGCCAGCAGCAGGGACTACGAGCAGTACTTC. Its protein is CASSRDYEQYF.